This T cell receptor (beta chain) was identified in a study of glioma-infiltrating T cells. Using RNA template, CDR3s of TCR alpha and beta were amplified with iRepertoire arm-PCR. Via MiXCR, TCRdb re-called the multiplex PCR reads, giving one row per CDR3 protein. The sample carries around 390,000 distinct CDR3 sequences, approximately 42% recorded once. The sequencing input was glioma tissue, nonneoplastic brain tissue, or PBMCs (not recorded which). This receptor was taken from a human donor with low-grade glioma or glioblastoma, undergoing nonglioma brain surgery, or in good health (not recorded which).

The CDR3 nucleotides are TGTGCCACCAGCGACGGCAGGGTCCTTTATAAAGAGACCCAGTACTTC. It codes for CATSDGRVLYKETQYF. The chain carries TRBV24-1 and TRBJ2-5; a possible D gene is TRBD1 (5 bases). The CDR3 covers 16 residues. The V gene's germline CDR1 is KGHDR and CDR2 SFDVKD. Between the trimmed V and J ends, which lost 7 bases and 3 bases, there was a span of 20 bases.